This T cell receptor beta chain was sequenced for a study of T cells expressing NK-cell markers. The wider study: The eight sequenced donors comprised seven who were HCMV-seropositive and one who was seronegative. Overall study results and limits: A few donors' CD3+CD56-NKG2C+ cells were dominated by the same clonotypes.

The CDR3 consists of 11 residues. Germline V gene sequence: CDR1 MNHEY, CDR2 SVGAGI. With regard to this clonotype: Its antigen is undetermined.

For each CDR3 protein, TCRdb gives one entry from its re-call of the 5' RACE reads, without DNA. The sample holds just under 150,000 distinct CDR3 sequences. The V and J genes are TRBV6-5 and TRBJ2-1; TCRdb picks TRBD1, but there is no DNA to check that call. The sequence came from a man between 18 and 29 years old in good health. Input material: blood T cells: a sorted CD56 or NKG2C T cell subset, CD4+ or CD8+ T cells, or bulk PBMC T cells (not recorded which). The CDR3: CASSALGEQFF.